These 18 T cell receptor beta chains originate from one sample sequenced in a study of post-analysis software for immune sequencing data. Study-wide results and limits: About 5 TRBV segments, including TRBV5-6, TRBV5-1 and TRBV20-1, were more frequent in patients than controls.

Unique-molecular-identifier-tagged TCR beta cDNA libraries were used. MiXCR, run by TCRdb on the PCR reads, gives a single entry per CDR3 protein. The sample includes about 430,000 distinct CDR3 sequences, approximately 38% of them seen just once. Their antigens remain unidentified. Sequencing was carried out using blood. These receptors were obtained from a girl between 2 and 10 years old with multiple sclerosis.

V usage is TRBV12-3 or TRBV12-4 and J usage is TRBJ1-4, with TRBD1 as a possible D gene (6 bases). The V and J ends lost 5 bases and 5 bases respectively, with 15 bases between them. There are 15 residues in the CDR3. CDR3 coding DNA: TGTGCCAGCAGTCGCACGACAGGAACGAATGAAAAACTGTTTTTT. Its protein is CASSRTTGTNEKLFF.

This clonotype was observed a handful of times. This chain connects TRBV18 to TRBJ2-7; D is unresolved. V lost 4 bases, J lost 7 bases, and 17 bases lay in between. Per the germline V gene, CDR1 is KGHSH and CDR2 is LQKENI. The CDR3 loop spans 14 amino acids. DNA for the CDR3: TGTGCCAGCTCACTAGACCGGGCCTCGACAGAGCAGTACTTC. This sequence encodes CASSLDRASTEQYF.

A few counts support this clonotype. This rearrangement joins TRBV13 to TRBJ2-1; 7 positions match TRBD1. The junction had 6 bases not matched to a gene; V was cut back by 4 bases and J by 6 bases. This CDR3 has 14 residues. Germline V gene lookup returns CDR1 PRHDT and CDR2 FYEKMQ (reference sequence). The chain's CDR3 is CASSWGTGANEQFF. The CDR3 DNA reads as TGTGCCAGCAGCTGGGGAACAGGGGCCAATGAGCAGTTCTTC.

This clonotype has a handful of counts. The rearrangement links TRBV20-1 to TRBJ1-6; 7 positions agree with TRBD1. The trim removed 0 bases at V and 4 bases at J, leaving 9 bases unmatched. CDR3 length: 17 amino acids. The V gene's germline CDR1 is DFQATT and CDR2 SNEGSKA (reference sequence). CDR3 sequence: CSARDGTVGSYNSPLHF. Here the CDR3 DNA reads TGCAGTGCTAGAGATGGGACAGTTGGGAGTTATAATTCACCCCTCCACTTT.

The V and J genes are TRBV7-3 and TRBJ1-2; D uncertain. CDR1 and CDR2 from the germline V gene are SGHTA and FQGTGA. CDR3 size: 11 residues. Between the trimmed V and J ends, which lost 5 bases and 10 bases, there was a span of 11 bases. This CDR3 is CASSPRLAYTF. CDR3 sequence (DNA): TGTGCCAGCAGCCCTCGTTTGGCCTACACCTTC.

The V gene is TRBV20-1, the J gene TRBJ1-1, with D perhaps matching TRBD1 (5 bases). The V end was cut by 3 bases, the J end by 3 bases, with 11 bases between. The length of the CDR3 is 13 residues. Germline V gene lookup returns CDR1 DFQATT and CDR2 SNEGSKA (reference sequence). The CDR3 coding sequence is TGCAGTGCTAGTTTTACGGGGGACACTGAAGCTTTCTTT. Its protein product is CSASFTGDTEAFF.

The V gene is TRBV6-5, the J gene TRBJ2-4, with TRBD1 matching over 8 bases. The J call is uncertain, as TRBJ2-7 better fits the DNA end. CDR1 and CDR2 (germline): MNHEY, SVGAGI. The CDR3 loop spans 13 amino acids. CDR3 loop: CASSYRTGIEQYF. DNA for the CDR3: TGTGCCAGCAGTTACAGGACAGGGATCGAGCAGTACTTC.

The V gene is TRBV5-5, the J gene TRBJ1-1; 8 bases agree with TRBD1. Germline V gene sequence: CDR1 SGHKS, CDR2 YYEKEE (reference sequence). This CDR3 spans 16 amino acids. V lost 0 bases, J lost 1 base, and 5 bases stayed unmatched. The CDR3, as DNA: TGTGCCAGCAGCTTGGCCGGACAGGGAAAGAACACTGAAGCTTTCTTT. Protein product: CASSLAGQGKNTEAFF.

This clonotype was counted a few times. This sequence joins TRBV7-2 and TRBJ2-7; D remains ambiguous. In germline, CDR1 is SGHTA, CDR2 FQGNSA. Trimming pared 3 bases from V and 0 bases from J, leaving 9 bases between. The CDR3 runs 14 residues. The CDR3 sequence is CASSFLDSSYEQYF. CDR3 nucleotide sequence: TGTGCCAGCAGCTTTCTAGATAGCTCCTACGAGCAGTACTTC.

V and J are TRBV12-3 or TRBV12-4 and TRBJ2-7; D tentatively reads TRBD1 or TRBD2 (5 bases each). The CDR3 has 15 residues. V lost 2 bases and J 2 bases, leaving 13 bases between the germline ends. Here the CDR3 DNA reads TGTGCCAGCAGTTTAAGTTCGGGACGGACCTACGAGCAGTACTTC. Encoded protein: CASSLSSGRTYEQYF.

Details on this clonotype: One end of the junction fails to match germline, which may point to a read error. V and J are TRBV13 and TRBJ2-1; tentatively, D is TRBD2 (6 bases). The CDR3 runs 17 residues. Germline CDR1 and CDR2: PRHDT and FYEKMQ (reference sequence). CDR3 in amino acids: CACSKPTPGLGYNEQFF. In DNA form, the CDR3 reads TGTGCCTGCAGCAAGCCAACACCGGGACTGGGCTACAATGAGCAGTTCTTC.

This clonotype turned up a few times. The rearrangement links TRBV19 to TRBJ2-1; 8 bases agree with TRBD2. There are 16 residues in the CDR3. CDR1 is LNHDA, CDR2 SQIVND, per germline (reference sequence). V dropped 0 bases and J dropped 6; count of bases not matched to a gene: 7. The DNA of the CDR3 is TGTGCCAGTAGTATAGATAGAGCGGGAGCGTTCAATGAGCAGTTCTTC. Protein: CASSIDRAGAFNEQFF.

This rearrangement joins TRBV6-2 or TRBV6-3 to TRBJ2-1, with TRBD2 matching 9 bases. Germline V CDR1 and CDR2: MNHEY, SVGEGT. V gave up 2 bases and J gave up 9 bases; unmatched junction bases: 11. The CDR3 extends over 16 amino acids. CDR3 region: CASSYRSGSSLGEQFF. The CDR3 bases are TGTGCCAGCAGTTACCGTAGCGGGAGTTCCTTGGGTGAGCAGTTCTTC.

V usage is TRBV7-2 and J usage is TRBJ2-5; no definite D call. The CDR3 extends over 15 amino acids. Between the trimmed V and J ends, which lost 1 base and 2 bases, there was a span of 11 bases. CDR1 SGHTA and CDR2 FQGNSA come from the germline V gene. The DNA for the CDR3 is TGTGCCAGCAGCTTAGAAGGATCAGATCAAGAGACCCAGTACTTC. Translation gives CASSLEGSDQETQYF.

The genes are TRBV7-6 and TRBJ1-1; 7 bases line up with TRBD1. V lost 4 bases to trimming and J lost 3 bases; unmatched junction nucleotides: 5. This CDR3 comprises 14 residues. Germline CDR1 reads SGHVS; CDR2 reads FNYEAQ. The CDR3 DNA reads TGTGCCAGCAGCTCGACGGACAGGCACACTGAAGCTTTCTTT. This encodes CASSSTDRHTEAFF.

This clonotype appeared a few times. V usage is TRBV11-1 and J usage is TRBJ2-3; D is unresolved. Germline values: CDR1 SGHAT, CDR2 FQDESV (reference sequence). V lost 0 bases to trimming and J lost 2 bases, with 6 bases between them. This CDR3 has 14 amino acids. In nucleotides, the CDR3 is TGTGCCAGCAGCTTAGCTAGCCACACAGATACGCAGTATTTT. Its protein product is CASSLASHTDTQYF.

The chain joins TRBV4-1 to TRBJ2-3, with 11 nucleotides matching TRBD2. V lost 4 bases, J lost 3 bases, and 12 bases stayed unmatched. This CDR3 has 18 amino acids. Germline values: CDR1 MGHRA, CDR2 YSYEKL. CDR3 coding DNA: TGCGCCAGCAGCCGAGATCTTGGGCTAGCGGGGGGTACAGATACGCAGTATTTT. Its translation: CASSRDLGLAGGTDTQYF.

V and J are TRBV20-1 and TRBJ1-6; 9 bases fit TRBD1. The germline CDR1 and CDR2 sequences are DFQATT and SNEGSKA (reference sequence). This CDR3 region has 16 residues. With 2 bases clipped from V and 5 bases from J, the junction kept 7 bases outside the gene matches. CDR3 residues: CSARSHTGGDNSPLHF. The CDR3 DNA sequence: TGCAGTGCTAGATCCCACACAGGGGGCGATAATTCACCCCTCCACTTT.